A single sample is the source of the 12 T cell receptor beta chains below, sequenced in a study of cytomegalovirus exposure and HLA in healthy donors. PCR employed 60 Vbeta and 13 Jbeta primers. Sequenced by immunoSEQ multiplex PCR; TCRdb stores in-frame clones only, minus some. The data show over 100,000 clones, roughly 72% seen once. Sequencing was performed on PBMCs. Receptor source: a male donor in good health and CMV-seronegative.

This clone was observed a handful of times. The chain carries TRBV4-2 and TRBJ2-3; D unresolved. Trimming took 4 bases from V and 6 from J, leaving 14 bases between them. The CDR3 has 14 amino acids. Germline CDR1 and CDR2: LGHNA and YNFKEQ. CDR3 loop: CASSLSGEVDTQYF. The CDR3 DNA follows: TGTGCCAGCAGCCTCTCCGGTGAGGTCGATACGCAGTATTTT.

The V and J genes are TRBV5-1 and TRBJ1-1; TRBD1 agrees at 7 bases. Looked up from germline, CDR1 is SGHRS and CDR2 is YFSETQ. CDR3 size: 15 residues. The V segment lost 4 bases and the J segment 4 bases; nucleotides outside the gene matches: 10. CDR3 sequence reads: CASSPTTGVGTEAFF. CDR3 DNA: TGCGCCAGCAGCCCAACTACAGGGGTCGGCACTGAAGCTTTCTTT.

The chain links TRBV9 to TRBJ2-3; no clear D. The germline CDR1 and CDR2 sequences are SGDLS and YYNGEE. V was trimmed by 4 bases and J by 0 bases, leaving 6 bases between them. CDR3 size: 13 residues. The DNA of the CDR3 is TGTGCCAGCAGCTTACTAAGCACAGATACGCAGTATTTT. Protein: CASSLLSTDTQYF. Together with reference TRBV9 and TRBJ2-3, the CDR3 gives the full variable domain: DSGVTQTPKHLITATGQRVTLRCSPRSGDLSVYWYQQSLDQGLQFLIQYYNGEERAKGNILERFSAQQFPDLHSELNLSSLELGDSALYFCASSLLSTDTQYFGPGTRLTVL.

The genes are TRBV19 and TRBJ1-5; the match to TRBD1 covers 8 bases. In germline, CDR1 is LNHDA, CDR2 SQIVND (reference sequence). The length of the CDR3 is 15 residues. J was trimmed by 2 bases and V by 3 bases; bases with no gene match: 3. In DNA form, the CDR3 reads TGTGCCAGTAGTATTTTGACAGGGGGCAATCAGCCCCAGCATTTT. Its protein is CASSILTGGNQPQHF.

The chain is built from TRBV5-6 and TRBJ1-5; D perhaps matches TRBD1 (6 bases). CDR1 and CDR2 (germline): SGHDT, YYEEEE. V lost 2 bases and J 5 bases, leaving 14 bases between the germline ends. This CDR3 spans 15 amino acids. CDR3 bases: TGTGCCAGCAGCTTAAGGGGGGGGCCCCATCAGCCCCAGCATTTT. It yields the protein CASSLRGGPHQPQHF.

The chain employs TRBV10-2 and TRBJ2-6, with D possibly being TRBD2 (5 bases). Germline V lookup: CDR1 WSHSY, CDR2 SAAADI. The CDR3 runs to 14 residues. V was cut by 6 bases and J by 2 bases, with 8 bases left in between. This CDR3 is CASSPGTGANVLTF. DNA for the CDR3: TGCGCCAGCAGCCCCGGGACTGGGGCCAACGTCCTGACTTTC.

This clone was found once. The rearrangement joins TRBV10-3 to TRBJ2-7, with 7 bases fitting TRBD1. Germline-derived CDR1 and CDR2 are ENHRY and SYGVKD. The CDR3 sequence is 15 residues long. V shed 0 bases and J 1 base; nucleotides not matched to a gene: 3. CDR3 region: CAISESGTVSYEQYF. CDR3 DNA: TGTGCCATCAGTGAGTCTGGGACAGTTTCCTACGAGCAGTACTTC.

The chain joins TRBV4-3 to TRBJ1-1, with D possibly being TRBD1 (5 bases). V was cut by 0 bases and J by 7 bases, with 12 bases left in between. Germline V gives CDR1 LGHNA, CDR2 YSLEER. This CDR3 has 14 amino acids. CDR3 residues: CASSQDARRGEAFF. The CDR3 DNA reads as TGCGCCAGCAGCCAAGATGCCAGGAGGGGTGAAGCTTTCTTT.

CDR3 sequence: CASTGGDWTGELFF. In DNA, the CDR3 is TGTGCCAGTACAGGGGGAGATTGGACCGGGGAGCTGTTTTTT. The chain uses TRBV27 and TRBJ2-2; 8 bases map to TRBD1. Trimming cost V 9 bases and J 5 bases; bases outside gene matches: 8. Germline CDR1 MNHEY, CDR2 SMNVEV (reference sequence). This CDR3 is built from 14 residues.

On this clone itself: An end of the junction does not agree with germline; a read error may underlie this. The V and J genes are TRBV7-9 and TRBJ2-5; D remains unclear. From germline, CDR1 is SEHNR and CDR2 FQNEAQ (reference sequence). This CDR3 spans 11 amino acids. This chain's CDR3 is CSSSLQETQYF. The CDR3 region has the DNA TGTTCCAGCAGCCTACAAGAGACCCAGTACTTC.

V is TRBV9 and J is TRBJ2-5, with TRBD1 identical over 11 bases. CDR3 size: 14 residues. V lost 3 bases and J lost 4; bases outside the gene matches: 2. Per germline, CDR1 SGDLS and CDR2 YYNGEE. The CDR3 reads CASSEGTGGETQYF. The CDR3 coding sequence is TGTGCCAGCAGCGAAGGGACAGGGGGAGAGACCCAGTACTTC.

This clone appeared once. The J gene is TRBJ1-1, the V gene TRBV30; 7 bases align to TRBD1. Germline lookup yields CDR1 GTSNPN and CDR2 SVGIG (reference sequence). The junction had 8 bases not matched to a gene; V was cut back by 2 bases and J by 11 bases. The CDR3 runs 12 residues. The CDR3 protein is CAWSPNRGDAFF. The CDR3 nucleotides read TGTGCCTGGAGTCCAAACAGGGGTGATGCTTTCTTT.